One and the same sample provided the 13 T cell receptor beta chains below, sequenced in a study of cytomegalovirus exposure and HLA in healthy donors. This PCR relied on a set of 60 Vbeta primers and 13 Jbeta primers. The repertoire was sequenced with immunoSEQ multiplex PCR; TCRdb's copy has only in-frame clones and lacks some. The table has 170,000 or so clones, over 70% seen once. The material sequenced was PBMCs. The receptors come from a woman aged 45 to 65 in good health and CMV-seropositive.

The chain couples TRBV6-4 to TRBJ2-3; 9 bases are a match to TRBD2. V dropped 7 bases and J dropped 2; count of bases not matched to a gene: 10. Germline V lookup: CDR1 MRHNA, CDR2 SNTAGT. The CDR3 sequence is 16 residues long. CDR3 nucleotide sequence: TGTGCCAGCAAAGGGCGACTAGCGGCCCACACAGATACGCAGTATTTT. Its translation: CASKGRLAAHTDTQYF.

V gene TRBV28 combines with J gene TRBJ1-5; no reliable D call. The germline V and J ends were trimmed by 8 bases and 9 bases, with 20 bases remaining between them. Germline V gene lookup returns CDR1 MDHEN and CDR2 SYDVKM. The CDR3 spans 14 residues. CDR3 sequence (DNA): TGTGCCAGCTTAAGTTCCCAGGCTGGTTTGCCCCAGCATTTT. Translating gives CASLSSQAGLPQHF.

The CDR3 DNA follows: TGTGCCAGCAGCGGCGGGGGAACCCGGTATGGCTACACCTTC. Protein sequence: CASSGGGTRYGYTF. The chain uses TRBV7-8 and TRBJ1-2; possibly TRBD1 for D (5 bases). Trimming shortened V by 5 bases and J by 5 bases, and 15 bases separated the two germline ends. Germline V gene data show CDR1 as SGHVS and CDR2 as FQNEAQ. There are 14 residues in the CDR3. The variable domain in full, completed from reference TRBV7-8 and TRBJ1-2, reads GAGVSQSPRYKVAKRGQDVALRCDPISGHVSLFWYQQALGQGPEFLTYFQNEAQLDKSGLPSDRFFAERPEGSVSTLKIQRTQQEDSAVYLCASSGGGTRYGYTFGSGTRLTVV.

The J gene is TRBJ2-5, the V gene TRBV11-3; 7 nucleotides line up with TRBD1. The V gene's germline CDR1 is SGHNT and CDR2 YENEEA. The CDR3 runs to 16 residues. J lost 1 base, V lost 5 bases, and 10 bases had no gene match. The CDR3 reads CASSRTGQTFQETQYF. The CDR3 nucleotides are TGTGCCAGCAGCCGCACGGGACAGACCTTCCAAGAGACCCAGTACTTC.

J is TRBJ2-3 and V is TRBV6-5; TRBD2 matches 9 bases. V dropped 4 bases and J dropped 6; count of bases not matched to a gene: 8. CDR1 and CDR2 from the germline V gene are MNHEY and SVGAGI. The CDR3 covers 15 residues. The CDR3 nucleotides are TGTGCCAGCAGTTCCCCGGGACTAGCTAGGGATACGCAGTATTTT. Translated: CASSSPGLARDTQYF.

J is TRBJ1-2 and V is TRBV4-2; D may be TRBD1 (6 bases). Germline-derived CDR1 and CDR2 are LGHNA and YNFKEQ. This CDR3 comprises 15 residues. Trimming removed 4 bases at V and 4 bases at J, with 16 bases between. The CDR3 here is CASSPPGGAGYGYTF. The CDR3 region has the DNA TGTGCCAGCAGCCCTCCGGGGGGCGCGGGCTATGGCTACACCTTC.

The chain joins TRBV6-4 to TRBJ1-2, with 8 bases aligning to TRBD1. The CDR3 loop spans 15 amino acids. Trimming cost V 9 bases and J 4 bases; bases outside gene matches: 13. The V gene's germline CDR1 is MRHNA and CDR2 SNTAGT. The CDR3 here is CASSNTGGGGYGYTF. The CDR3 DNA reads TGTGCCAGTTCTAATACAGGGGGAGGTGGCTATGGCTACACCTTC.

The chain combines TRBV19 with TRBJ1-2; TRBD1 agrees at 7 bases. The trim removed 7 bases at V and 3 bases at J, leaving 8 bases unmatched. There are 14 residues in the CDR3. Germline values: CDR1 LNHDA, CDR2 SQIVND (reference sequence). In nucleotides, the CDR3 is TGTGCCAGTACACTAGGGGGCAGCGACTATGGCTACACCTTC. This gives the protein CASTLGGSDYGYTF.

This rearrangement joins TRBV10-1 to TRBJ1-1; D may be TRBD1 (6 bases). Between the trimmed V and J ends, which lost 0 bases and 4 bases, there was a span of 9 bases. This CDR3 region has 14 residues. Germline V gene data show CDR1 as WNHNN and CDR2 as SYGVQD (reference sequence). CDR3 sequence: CASSESGGATEAFF. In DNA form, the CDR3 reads TGCGCCAGCAGTGAGTCGGGGGGGGCCACTGAAGCTTTCTTT.

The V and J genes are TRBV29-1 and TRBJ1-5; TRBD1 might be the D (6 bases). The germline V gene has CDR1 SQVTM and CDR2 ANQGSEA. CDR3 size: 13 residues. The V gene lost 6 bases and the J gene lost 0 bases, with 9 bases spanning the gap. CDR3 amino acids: CSVWTDSNQPQHF. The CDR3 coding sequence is TGCAGCGTGTGGACAGATAGCAATCAGCCCCAGCATTTT.

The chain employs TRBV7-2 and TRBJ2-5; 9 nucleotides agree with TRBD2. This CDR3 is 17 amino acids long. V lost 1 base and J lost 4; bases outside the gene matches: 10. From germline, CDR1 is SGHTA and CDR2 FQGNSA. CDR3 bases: TGTGCCAGCAGCTTAGGGGCGGCTAGCGGGGTGGGAGAGACCCAGTACTTC. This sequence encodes CASSLGAASGVGETQYF.

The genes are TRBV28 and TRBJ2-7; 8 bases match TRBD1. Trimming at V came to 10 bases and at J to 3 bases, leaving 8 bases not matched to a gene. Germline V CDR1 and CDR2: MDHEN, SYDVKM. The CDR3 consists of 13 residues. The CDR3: CATQTGGYYEQYF. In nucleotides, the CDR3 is TGTGCCACCCAAACAGGGGGGTACTACGAGCAGTACTTC.

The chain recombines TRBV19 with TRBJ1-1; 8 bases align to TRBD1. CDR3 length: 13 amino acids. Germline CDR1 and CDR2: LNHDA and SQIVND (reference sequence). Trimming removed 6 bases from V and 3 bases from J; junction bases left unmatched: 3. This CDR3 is CASSGQGHTEAFF. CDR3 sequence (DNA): TGTGCCAGTAGCGGACAGGGTCACACTGAAGCTTTCTTT.